This T cell receptor (beta chain) was recorded in a study of T-cell reconstitution after alpha-beta-depleted transplantation in children. This clonotype was observed at least ten times. TCRbeta library preparation incorporated unique molecular identifiers. Each CDR3 protein gets one entry after TCRdb re-called the PCR reads with MiXCR. The repertoire holds 350,000 to 450,000 distinct CDR3 sequences, with roughly 22% as singletons. CDR3 size: 13 residues. With V trimmed by 7 bases and J by 2 bases, 8 bases remained unmatched. Germline V gene data show CDR1 as SQVTM and CDR2 as ANQGSEA. The material sequenced was PBMCs from the stem cell graft donor, taken from the stem cell graft. The rearrangement links TRBV29-1 to TRBJ2-7, with 7 bases lining up with TRBD1. This TCR came from a human donor who donated a stem cell graft to a child with acute myeloid leukemia. The CDR3 DNA reads as TGCAGCGGGAAACAGGGGCCAACCTACGAGCAGTACTTC. Residues: CSGKQGPTYEQYF.